This entry features one T cell receptor (beta chain) sequence. The antigen is not known. The V end lost 4 bases, the J end lost 6 bases, and 17 bases lay between the germline ends. Germline CDR1 SGHNT, CDR2 YENEEA. There are 15 residues in the CDR3. This sample was included in a study of cytotoxic CD8 clonotypes in ibrutinib-treated CLL. The wider study: The patient breakdown showed some eleven relapsed/refractory and approximately 15 treatment-naive cases, with 17 IGHV unmutated. General observations from the study: Baseline clonality exceeded age-matched healthy donors and tracked circulating CD8+ T-cell counts. Before falling back toward baseline at progression, clonality had risen at the time of ibrutinib response.

Sequenced by immunoSEQ multiplex PCR; TCRdb stores in-frame clones only, minus some. The table lists roughly 70,000 clones, about nine tenths of them singletons. Sequenced here: PBMCs, sampled after 12 months of ibrutinib treatment. The TCR was taken from a human donor with chronic lymphocytic leukemia. The chain uses TRBV11-3 and TRBJ2-3; D call uncertain. The CDR3 loop is CASSSGRLPTDTQYF. CDR3 in DNA: TGTGCCAGCAGCTCCGGTCGACTGCCTACGGATACGCAGTATTTT.